This TCR beta chain was sequenced during a study of blood T cells in healthy people across ages. Study-wide findings and caveats: Older individuals had lower TCR beta diversity per million T cells (the decline was roughly linear).

The germline V and J ends were trimmed by 4 bases and 6 bases, with 22 bases remaining between them. Germline CDR1 and CDR2: MGHDK and SYGVNS. The CDR3 has 16 amino acids. A second PCR of about 7 to 12 cycles used a sample-barcoded 5' primer and a J-beta primer mix. TCRdb called the 5' RACE reads again in MiXCR, with one record for every CDR3 protein. The table records about 720,000 distinct CDR3 sequences, approximately 25% of them present only once. This clonotype was seen a handful of times. What it binds is unknown. About 10 milliliters of peripheral blood were drawn from each donor into EDTA-treated tubes. This same sample was also part of a study on T cells of mothers and their children.

This clonotype was sampled from a boy aged 5-17 years in good health. Sequenced input: blood. V and J are TRBV25-1 and TRBJ2-7; D possibly corresponds to TRBD1 (6 bases). CDR3 protein: CASSGAQKVDRIEQYF. The CDR3, as DNA: TGTGCCAGCAGTGGGGCCCAGAAAGTTGACAGGATCGAGCAGTACTTC.